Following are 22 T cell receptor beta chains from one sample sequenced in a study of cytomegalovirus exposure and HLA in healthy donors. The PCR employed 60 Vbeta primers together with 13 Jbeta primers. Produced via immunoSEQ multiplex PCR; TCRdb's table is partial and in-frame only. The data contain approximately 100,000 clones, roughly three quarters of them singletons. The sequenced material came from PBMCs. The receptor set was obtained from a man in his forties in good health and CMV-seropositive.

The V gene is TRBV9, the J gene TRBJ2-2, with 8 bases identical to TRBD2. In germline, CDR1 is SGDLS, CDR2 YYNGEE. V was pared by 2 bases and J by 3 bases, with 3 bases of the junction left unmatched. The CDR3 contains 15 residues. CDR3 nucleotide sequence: TGTGCCAGCAGCGTTAGCGGGAAAGACACCGGGGAGCTGTTTTTT. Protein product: CASSVSGKDTGELFF.

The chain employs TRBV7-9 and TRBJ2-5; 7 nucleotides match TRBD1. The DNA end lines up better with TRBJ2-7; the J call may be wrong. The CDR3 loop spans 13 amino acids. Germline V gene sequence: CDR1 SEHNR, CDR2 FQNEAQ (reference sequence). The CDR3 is CASSWGQNYEQYF. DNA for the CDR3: TGTGCCAGCAGCTGGGGACAGAACTACGAGCAGTACTTC.

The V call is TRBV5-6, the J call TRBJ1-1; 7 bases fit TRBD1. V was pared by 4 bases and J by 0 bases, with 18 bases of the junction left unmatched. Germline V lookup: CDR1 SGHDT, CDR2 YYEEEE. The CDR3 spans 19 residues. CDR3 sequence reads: CASSPGGDRRLRLNTEAFF. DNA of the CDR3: TGTGCCAGCAGCCCGGGGGGGGACAGACGGCTAAGATTGAACACTGAAGCTTTCTTT.

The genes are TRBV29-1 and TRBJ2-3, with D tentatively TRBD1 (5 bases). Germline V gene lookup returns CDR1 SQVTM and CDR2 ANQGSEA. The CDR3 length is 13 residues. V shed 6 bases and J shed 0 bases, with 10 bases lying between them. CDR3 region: CSVAGSSTDTQYF. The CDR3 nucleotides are TGCAGCGTGGCAGGGTCAAGCACAGATACGCAGTATTTT.

CDR3 coding DNA: TGTGCCAGCAGCCCGACTGTTATCGAAAAACTGTTTTTT. It yields the protein CASSPTVIEKLFF. This chain links TRBV6-5 with TRBJ1-4; D is unresolved. CDR1 and CDR2 from the germline V gene are MNHEY and SVGAGI. CDR3 size: 13 residues. V was pared by 6 bases and J by 8 bases, with 13 bases between.

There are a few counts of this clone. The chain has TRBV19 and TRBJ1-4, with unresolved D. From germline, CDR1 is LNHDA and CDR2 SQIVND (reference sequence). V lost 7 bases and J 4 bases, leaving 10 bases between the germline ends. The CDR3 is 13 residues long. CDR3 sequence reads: CASISAVNEKLFF. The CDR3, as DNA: TGTGCCAGTATCTCGGCGGTTAATGAAAAACTGTTTTTT.

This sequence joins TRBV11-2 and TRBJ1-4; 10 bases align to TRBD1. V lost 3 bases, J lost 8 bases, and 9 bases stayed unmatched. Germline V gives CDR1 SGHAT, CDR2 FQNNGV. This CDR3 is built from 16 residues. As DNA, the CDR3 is TGTGCCAGCAGCTTCCACTCGACAGGGGGCGAAGAAAAACTGTTTTTT. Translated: CASSFHSTGGEEKLFF.

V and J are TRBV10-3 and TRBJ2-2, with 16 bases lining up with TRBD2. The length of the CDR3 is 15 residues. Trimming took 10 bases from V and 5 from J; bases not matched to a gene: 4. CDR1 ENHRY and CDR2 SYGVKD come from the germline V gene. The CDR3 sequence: CATGTSGRDTGELFF. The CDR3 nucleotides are TGTGCCACCGGGACTAGCGGGAGGGATACCGGGGAGCTGTTTTTT.

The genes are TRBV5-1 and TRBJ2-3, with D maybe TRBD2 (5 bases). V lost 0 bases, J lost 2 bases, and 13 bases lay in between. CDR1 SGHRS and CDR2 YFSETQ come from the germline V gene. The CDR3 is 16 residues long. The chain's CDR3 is CASSLALATYTDTQYF. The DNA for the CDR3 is TGCGCCAGCAGCTTGGCCTTAGCGACCTACACAGATACGCAGTATTTT.

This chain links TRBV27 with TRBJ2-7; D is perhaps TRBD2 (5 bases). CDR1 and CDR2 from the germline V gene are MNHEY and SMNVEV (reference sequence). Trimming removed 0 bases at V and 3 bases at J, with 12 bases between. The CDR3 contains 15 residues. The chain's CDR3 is CASSLSIEEVYEQYF. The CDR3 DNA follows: TGTGCCAGCAGTTTATCAATCGAGGAGGTCTACGAGCAGTACTTC.

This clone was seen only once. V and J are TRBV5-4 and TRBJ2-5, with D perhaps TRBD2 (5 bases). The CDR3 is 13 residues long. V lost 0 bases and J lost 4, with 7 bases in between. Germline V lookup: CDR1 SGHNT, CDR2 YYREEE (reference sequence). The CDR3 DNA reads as TGTGCCAGCAGCTTGGATAGCGTAGAGACCCAGTACTTC. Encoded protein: CASSLDSVETQYF.

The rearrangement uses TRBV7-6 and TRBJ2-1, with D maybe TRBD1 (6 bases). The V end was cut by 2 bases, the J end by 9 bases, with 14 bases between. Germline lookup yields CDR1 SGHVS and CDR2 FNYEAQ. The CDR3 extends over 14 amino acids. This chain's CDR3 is CASSLQGTTGEQFF. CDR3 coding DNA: TGTGCCAGCAGCTTACAGGGTACGACAGGTGAGCAGTTCTTC.

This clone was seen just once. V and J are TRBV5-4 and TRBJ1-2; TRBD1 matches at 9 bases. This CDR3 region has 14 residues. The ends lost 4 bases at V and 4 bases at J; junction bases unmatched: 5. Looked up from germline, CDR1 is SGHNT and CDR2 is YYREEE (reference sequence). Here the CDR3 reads CASSQDRGLYGYTF. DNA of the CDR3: TGTGCCAGCAGCCAGGACAGGGGCCTCTATGGCTACACCTTC. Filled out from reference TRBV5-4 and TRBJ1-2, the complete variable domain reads ETGVTQSPTHLIKTRGQQVTLRCSSQSGHNTVSWYQQALGQGPQFIFQYYREEENGRGNFPPRFSGLQFPNYSSELNVNALELDDSALYLCASSQDRGLYGYTFGSGTRLTVV.

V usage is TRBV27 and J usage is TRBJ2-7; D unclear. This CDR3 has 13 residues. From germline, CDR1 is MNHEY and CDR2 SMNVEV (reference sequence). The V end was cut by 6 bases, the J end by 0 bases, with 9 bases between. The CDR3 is CASRSYSSYEQYF. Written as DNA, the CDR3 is TGTGCCAGCAGATCGTACAGCTCCTACGAGCAGTACTTC.

The CDR3 nucleotides are TGTGCCAGCACCTCGGGGGGGCGGAGCTATGGCTACACCTTC. This sequence encodes CASTSGGRSYGYTF. The chain links TRBV28 to TRBJ1-2; TRBD1 is a possible D gene (6 bases). This CDR3 region has 14 residues. Germline CDR1 MDHEN, CDR2 SYDVKM. Between the trimmed V and J ends, which lost 7 bases and 4 bases, there was a span of 16 bases.

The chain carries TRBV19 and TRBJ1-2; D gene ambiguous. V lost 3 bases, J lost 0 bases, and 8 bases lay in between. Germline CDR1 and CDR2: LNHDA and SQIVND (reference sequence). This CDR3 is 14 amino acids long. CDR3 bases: TGTGCCAGTAGTATTGACGGAGCTAACTATGGCTACACCTTC. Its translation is CASSIDGANYGYTF.

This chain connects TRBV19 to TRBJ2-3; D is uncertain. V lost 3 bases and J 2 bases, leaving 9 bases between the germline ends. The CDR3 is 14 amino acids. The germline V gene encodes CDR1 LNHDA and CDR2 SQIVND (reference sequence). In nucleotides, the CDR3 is TGTGCCAGTAGTATCGCGCTTCTCACAGATACGCAGTATTTT. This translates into CASSIALLTDTQYF.

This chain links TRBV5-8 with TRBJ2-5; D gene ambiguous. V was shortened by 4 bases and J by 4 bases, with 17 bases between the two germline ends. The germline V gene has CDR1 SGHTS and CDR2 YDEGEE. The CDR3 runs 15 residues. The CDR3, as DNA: TGTGCCAGCAGCCCTGGTGAAGCGCGACGAGAGACCCAGTACTTC. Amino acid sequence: CASSPGEARRETQYF.

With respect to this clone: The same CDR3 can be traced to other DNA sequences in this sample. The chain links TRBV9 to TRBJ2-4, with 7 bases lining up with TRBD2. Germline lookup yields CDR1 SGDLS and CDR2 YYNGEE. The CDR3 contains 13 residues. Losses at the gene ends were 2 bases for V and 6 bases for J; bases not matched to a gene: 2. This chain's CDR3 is CASSVGGGNIQYF. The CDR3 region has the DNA TGTGCCAGCAGCGTGGGGGGGGGAAACATTCAGTACTTC.

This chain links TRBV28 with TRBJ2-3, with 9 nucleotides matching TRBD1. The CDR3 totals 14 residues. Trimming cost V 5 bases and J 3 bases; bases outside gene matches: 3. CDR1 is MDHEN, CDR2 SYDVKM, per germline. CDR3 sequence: CASSTDRGTDTQYF. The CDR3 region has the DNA TGTGCCAGCAGTACGGACAGGGGAACAGATACGCAGTATTTT. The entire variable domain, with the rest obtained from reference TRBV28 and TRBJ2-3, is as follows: DVKVTQSSRYLVKRTGEKVFLECVQDMDHENMFWYRQDPGLGLRLIYFSYDVKMKEKGDIPEGYSVSREKKERFSLILESASTNQTSMYLCASSTDRGTDTQYFGPGTRLTVL.

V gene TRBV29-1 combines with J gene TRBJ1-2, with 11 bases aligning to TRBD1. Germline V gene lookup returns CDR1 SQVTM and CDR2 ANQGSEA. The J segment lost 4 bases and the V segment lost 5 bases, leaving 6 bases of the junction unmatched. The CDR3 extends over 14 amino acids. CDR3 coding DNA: TGCAGCGTTTGGACAGGGGGCTTGTCCTATGGCTACACCTTC. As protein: CSVWTGGLSYGYTF.

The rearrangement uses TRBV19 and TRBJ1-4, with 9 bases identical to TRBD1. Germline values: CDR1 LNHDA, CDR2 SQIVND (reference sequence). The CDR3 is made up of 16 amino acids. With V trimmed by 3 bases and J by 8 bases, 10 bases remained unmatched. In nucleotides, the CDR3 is TGTGCCAGTAGTATCCCTAACAGGGGGCGCTTGGAAAAACTGTTTTTT. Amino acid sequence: CASSIPNRGRLEKLFF.